Presented here are 24 T cell receptor beta chains from one specimen sequenced in a study of blood T cells in healthy people across ages. Through a sample-barcoded 5' primer and a J-beta primer mix, a second PCR was run for roughly 6 to 12 cycles. From the 5' RACE reads, TCRdb called clonotypes with MiXCR, one entry per CDR3 protein. The data contain 650,000 to 950,000 distinct CDR3 sequences, around 42% of them seen just once; the ten biggest clones take up roughly 19%. Sequencing input: blood. The receptors here all came from a man aged 55 to 70 in good health.

This chain connects TRBV20-1 to TRBJ2-7; D unclear. This CDR3 comprises 12 residues. Deletions cut 0 bases from V and 6 bases from J, with 9 bases between. Germline lookup yields CDR1 DFQATT and CDR2 SNEGSKA (reference sequence). CDR3 loop: CSARDRLVEQYF. CDR3 bases: TGCAGTGCTAGAGATCGTCTTGTCGAGCAGTACTTC.

The CDR3 is CASSLVREPGLGLVDEQFF. The CDR3 nucleotides are TGTGCCAGCAGCTTAGTAAGGGAGCCGGGACTGGGATTGGTCGATGAGCAGTTCTTC. The chain uses TRBV13 and TRBJ2-1; perhaps TRBD2 as D (6 bases). The germline V and J ends were trimmed by 1 base and 8 bases, with 27 bases remaining between them. Looked up from germline, CDR1 is PRHDT and CDR2 is FYEKMQ (reference sequence). CDR3 length: 19 residues.

The V gene is TRBV20-1, the J gene TRBJ2-1; D is undetermined. V was pared by 6 bases and J by 6 bases, with 12 bases between. Germline CDR1 reads DFQATT; CDR2 reads SNEGSKA (reference sequence). The CDR3 spans 12 residues. CDR3 DNA sequence: TGCAGTGCGCCTGGTCAGAGCAATGAGCAGTTCTTC. It codes for CSAPGQSNEQFF.

A note on this clonotype: A much larger clone differs from this one at a single base, so this may be a read error. The chain combines TRBV7-2 with TRBJ2-4, with D unclear. The DNA end lines up better with TRBJ2-5; the J call may be wrong. CDR1 and CDR2 from the germline V gene are SGHTA and FQGNSA. The CDR3 extends over 13 amino acids. The CDR3 region is CASNFSAQETQYF. The CDR3 nucleotides read TGTGCCAGCAACTTCTCGGCCCAAGAGACCCAGTACTTC.

This clonotype appeared many times. The chain carries TRBV20-1 and TRBJ2-7; D might be TRBD2 (6 bases). Germline loops: CDR1 DFQATT, CDR2 SNEGSKA (reference sequence). The V end was cut by 3 bases, the J end by 0 bases, with 9 bases between. This CDR3 has 13 amino acids. DNA for the CDR3: TGCAGTGCTAGGGGGGACTCCTCCTACGAGCAGTACTTC. Its protein product is CSARGDSSYEQYF.

V gene TRBV6-5 combines with J gene TRBJ2-3; D possibly corresponds to TRBD1 (5 bases). The germline V gene has CDR1 MNHEY and CDR2 SVGAGI. V lost 3 bases, J lost 5 bases, and 12 bases lay in between. This CDR3 region has 14 residues. Written as DNA, the CDR3 is TGTGCCAGCAGTTATTCAGGGTCGAAAGATACGCAGTATTTT. Translation: CASSYSGSKDTQYF.

The V call is TRBV7-2, the J call TRBJ2-3, with D uncertain. Germline V lookup: CDR1 SGHTA, CDR2 FQGNSA. V lost 0 bases and J lost 6, with 7 bases in between. This CDR3 is 13 amino acids long. CDR3 sequence reads: CASSLAHADTQYF. The CDR3 nucleotides read TGTGCCAGCAGCTTAGCGCACGCCGATACGCAGTATTTT. The entire variable domain, with the rest obtained from reference TRBV7-2 and TRBJ2-3, is as follows: GAGVSQSPSNKVTEKGKDVELRCDPISGHTALYWYRQSLGQGLEFLIYFQGNSAPDKSGLPSDRFSAERTGGSVSTLTIQRTQQEDSAVYLCASSLAHADTQYFGPGTRLTVL.

The chain has TRBV5-1 and TRBJ2-7; 8 positions agree with TRBD1. The CDR3 runs to 14 residues. CDR1 and CDR2 from the germline V gene are SGHRS and YFSETQ. V gave up 5 bases and J gave up 2 bases; unmatched junction bases: 6. The CDR3 coding sequence is TGCGCCAGCAGAGAGCAGGGGGCGACCTACGAGCAGTACTTC. This codes for CASREQGATYEQYF.

The chain couples TRBV7-2 to TRBJ1-5; a possible D gene is TRBD1 (5 bases). The CDR3 totals 13 residues. V lost 5 bases and J lost 5, with 10 bases in between. CDR1 SGHTA and CDR2 FQGNSA come from the germline V gene. The CDR3 bases are TGTGCCAGCAGCACCAGGGCTGATCAGCCCCAGCATTTT. Residues: CASSTRADQPQHF. Combining the CDR3 with reference TRBV7-2 and TRBJ1-5 gives the whole variable domain GAGVSQSPSNKVTEKGKDVELRCDPISGHTALYWYRQSLGQGLEFLIYFQGNSAPDKSGLPSDRFSAERTGGSVSTLTIQRTQQEDSAVYLCASSTRADQPQHFGDGTRLSIL.

The chain carries TRBV25-1 and TRBJ2-2; 7 bases are shared with TRBD1. The CDR3 consists of 14 residues. CDR1 is MGHDK, CDR2 SYGVNS, per germline. V lost 8 bases and J lost 0; bases outside the gene matches: 3. The CDR3 coding sequence is TGTGCCAGCGCCGGGACAGCGAACACCGGGGAGCTGTTTTTT. It yields the protein CASAGTANTGELFF.

This clonotype appeared a few times. The chain employs TRBV29-1 and TRBJ1-1; TRBD1 agrees at 9 bases. The CDR3 extends over 15 amino acids. With V trimmed by 4 bases and J by 5 bases, 11 bases remained unmatched. Germline CDR1 reads SQVTM; CDR2 reads ANQGSEA. This CDR3 is CSVGEIDRGWTEAFF. The CDR3 DNA follows: TGCAGCGTTGGAGAAATTGACAGGGGGTGGACTGAAGCTTTCTTT.

This clonotype was counted once. This chain uses TRBV6-2 or TRBV6-3 with TRBJ2-3, with no clear D. The V end lost 4 bases, the J end lost 4 bases, and 15 bases lay between the germline ends. There are 15 residues in the CDR3. The germline V gene has CDR1 MNHEY and CDR2 SVGEGT. The CDR3 DNA reads as TGTGCCAGCAGTTTTCTCCTAGGCGGATCAGATACGCAGTATTTT. Encoded protein: CASSFLLGGSDTQYF.

This chain joins TRBV7-2 and TRBJ1-2; a weak D match, TRBD1 (5 bases). Between the trimmed V and J ends, which lost 3 bases and 5 bases, there was a span of 7 bases. Germline V CDR1 and CDR2: SGHTA, FQGNSA. CDR3 length: 12 amino acids. The CDR3, as DNA: TGTGCCAGCAGCTTTCGGGGGTATGGCTACACCTTC. Its translation: CASSFRGYGYTF.

This sequence joins TRBV10-3 and TRBJ2-1; D is tentatively TRBD1 or TRBD2 (5 bases each). The CDR3 has 14 residues. V shed 2 bases and J shed 6 bases, with 11 bases lying between them. Germline values: CDR1 ENHRY, CDR2 SYGVKD. This CDR3 reads CAISERWDPNEQFF. The DNA of the CDR3 is TGTGCCATCAGTGAGCGTTGGGACCCCAATGAGCAGTTCTTC.

The chain carries TRBV7-2 and TRBJ2-3, with 12 bases aligning to TRBD2. Germline CDR1 SGHTA, CDR2 FQGNSA. The CDR3 has 16 residues. V trimming: 5 bases; J trimming: 6 bases; junction bases outside the gene matches: 9. CDR3: CASSPLTSGGRDTQYF. DNA of the CDR3: TGTGCCAGCAGCCCACTGACTAGCGGGGGCCGGGATACGCAGTATTTT.

This clonotype was seen a few times. The V call is TRBV4-3, the J call TRBJ1-2; the match to TRBD1 covers 8 bases. CDR3 length: 15 amino acids. CDR1 and CDR2 (germline): LGHNA, YSLEER. After removal of 4 bases from V and 7 bases from J, the junction contained 11 bases not matched to a gene. The CDR3 is CASSPTTQGAGGYTF. CDR3 in DNA: TGCGCCAGCAGCCCGACCACCCAGGGGGCGGGTGGCTACACCTTC.

This chain uses TRBV7-2 with TRBJ2-1; the match to TRBD1 covers 7 bases. The germline gives CDR1 SGHTA, CDR2 FQGNSA. The V and J ends lost 5 bases and 4 bases, in that order; junction bases with no gene match: 8. The length of the CDR3 is 15 residues. DNA for the CDR3: TGTGCCAGCAGCCGTCCGGGACAGCCATACAATGAGCAGTTCTTC. Amino acid sequence: CASSRPGQPYNEQFF.

The chain carries TRBV10-3 and TRBJ1-1, with 9 bases identical to TRBD1. With V trimmed by 2 bases and J by 11 bases, 6 bases remained unmatched. The germline gives CDR1 ENHRY, CDR2 SYGVKD. This CDR3 spans 13 amino acids. CDR3 in DNA: TGTGCCATCAGTGAGGACAGGGGGAAGCTTGCTTTCTTT. This translates into CAISEDRGKLAFF.

V gene TRBV4-3 combines with J gene TRBJ1-2, with no clear D. CDR3 length: 17 residues. The V end was cut by 0 bases, the J end by 0 bases, with 14 bases between. The germline V gene encodes CDR1 LGHNA and CDR2 YSLEER. Here the CDR3 DNA reads TGCGCCAGCAGCCAAGAACGAGTGCCGATTTCTAACTATGGCTACACCTTC. Its protein is CASSQERVPISNYGYTF.

This chain uses TRBV6-5 with TRBJ1-1, with 7 bases that match TRBD1. Trimming at V came to 5 bases and at J to 0 bases, leaving 6 bases not matched to a gene. CDR3 size: 15 residues. From germline, CDR1 is MNHEY and CDR2 SVGAGI. The CDR3 protein is CASSNRDSMNTEAFF. The DNA of the CDR3 is TGTGCCAGCAGTAACCGGGACAGCATGAACACTGAAGCTTTCTTT.

In its sample, this clonotype was seen once. The chain carries TRBV27 and TRBJ2-3; possible D gene TRBD1, 6 bases. Germline CDR1 and CDR2: MNHEY and SMNVEV (reference sequence). The ends were cut back, 6 bases at V and 2 bases at J, with 18 bases in the middle. This CDR3 is 16 amino acids long. CDR3 nucleotide sequence: TGTGCCAGCAGGTTAGAGACAGGCCAGTACACAGATACGCAGTATTTT. Residues: CASRLETGQYTDTQYF.

The chain is built from TRBV29-1 and TRBJ1-4; the D is unclear. Between the trimmed V and J ends, which lost 7 bases and 8 bases, there was a span of 14 bases. Germline loops: CDR1 SQVTM, CDR2 ANQGSEA. The CDR3 contains 12 residues. The CDR3 sequence is CSGLGAGEKLFF. CDR3 coding DNA: TGCAGCGGCCTAGGCGCCGGAGAAAAACTGTTTTTT.

This clonotype was counted only a few times. The chain carries TRBV6-6 and TRBJ2-4; the match to TRBD1 covers 9 bases. This CDR3 has 17 residues. The V gene's germline CDR1 is MNHNY and CDR2 SVGAGI (reference sequence). The V and J ends lost 4 bases and 0 bases, in that order; junction bases with no gene match: 7. DNA of the CDR3: TGTGCCAGCAGTTCTGGGACAGGGATCCCAGCCAAAAACATTCAGTACTTC. Its translation: CASSSGTGIPAKNIQYF.

As to this clonotype: A junction end diverges from the germline sequence, so it may reflect a read error. V gene TRBV3-1 combines with J gene TRBJ2-7; D is unresolved. The CDR3 extends over 12 amino acids. Germline CDR1 and CDR2: LGHDT and YNNKEL (reference sequence). DNA for the CDR3: TGTGTCAGCAGCCCAAGCCCCTACGAGCAGTACTTC. Translated, it gives CVSSPSPYEQYF.